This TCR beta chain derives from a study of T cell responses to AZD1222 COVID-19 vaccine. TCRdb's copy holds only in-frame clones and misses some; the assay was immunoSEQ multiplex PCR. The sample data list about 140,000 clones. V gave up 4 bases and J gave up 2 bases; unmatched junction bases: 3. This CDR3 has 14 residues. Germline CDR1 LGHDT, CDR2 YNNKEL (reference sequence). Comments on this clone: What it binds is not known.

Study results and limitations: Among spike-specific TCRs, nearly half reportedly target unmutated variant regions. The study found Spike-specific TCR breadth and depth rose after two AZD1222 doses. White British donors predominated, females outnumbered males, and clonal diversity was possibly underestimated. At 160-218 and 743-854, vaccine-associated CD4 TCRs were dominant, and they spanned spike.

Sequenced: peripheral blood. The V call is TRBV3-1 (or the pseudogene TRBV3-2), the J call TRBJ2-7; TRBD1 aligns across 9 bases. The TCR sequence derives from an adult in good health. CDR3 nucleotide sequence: TGTGCCAGCAGCCGGAGACAGGGGGCCTACGAGCAGTACTTC. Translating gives CASSRRQGAYEQYF.